These T cell receptor beta chains were read from a single sample in a study of CD8 T cells in Susac syndrome. TCRdb reprocessed the immunoSEQ multiplex PCR reads with MiXCR, giving one entry per CDR3 protein. The sample shows about 300,000 distinct CDR3 sequences, approximately 89% of them seen only once. Sequenced sample: CD8+ T cells from PBMCs. The receptors were gathered from a human donor with multiple sclerosis. Both conserved end residues are part of each CDR3. The D gene is left open where the match is weak. Part of the rows lack a size; the others show once, few, many or a class for expanded clones.

CDR3nt,CDR3aa,j_gene,v_gene,abundance,d_gene
TGTGCCAGCAGTCCGGCGGGGAACACTGAAGCTTTCTTT,CASSPAGNTEAFF,TRBJ1-1,TRBV28,few,-
TGTGCCAGTAGTTCAGTGACAGGGACGACGGGCGAGCAGTACTTC,CASSSVTGTTGEQYF,TRBJ2-7,TRBV19,once,TRBD1
TGTGCCAGCAGCTTGGTAGAAAACAATGAGCAGTTCTTC,CASSLVENNEQFF,TRBJ2-1,TRBV5-4,-,-
TGTGCCAGCAAAGACTACACCGGGGAGCTGTTTTTT,CASKDYTGELFF,TRBJ2-2,TRBV25-1,-,-
TGTGCCAGCAGCCAACTAGCGGGGGGACTCCAAAGCTCCTACAATGAGCAGTTCTTC,CASSQLAGGLQSSYNEQFF,TRBJ2-1,TRBV3-1,-,TRBD2
TGTGCCAGCAGCTTATATGATGCCGGGACCCCTGAGGCCGGGGAGCTGTTTTTT,CASSLYDAGTPEAGELFF,TRBJ2-2,TRBV7-9,-,-
TGTGCCAGCAGCTTACATTCTCTAGCGAACACCGGGGAGCTGTTTTTT,CASSLHSLANTGELFF,TRBJ2-2,TRBV11-2,once,-
TGTGCCAGCAGCTTCGGGTCTGAGGGGCCCTTGGCCTACGAGCAGTACTTC,CASSFGSEGPLAYEQYF,TRBJ2-7,TRBV7-9,-,-
TGTGCCAGCACCCTAGGGGGGGACACTGAAGCTTTCTTT,CASTLGGDTEAFF,TRBJ1-1,TRBV7-9,-,-
TGCGCCAGCAGCCAAGATTCGGTGACTAGCGGGGGGGCCGGGGAGCTGTTTTTT,CASSQDSVTSGGAGELFF,TRBJ2-2,TRBV4-3,once,TRBD2
TGTGCCAGCAGCTTAACAGCCGTAGGGGGCAGGGAGACCCAGTACTTC,CASSLTAVGGRETQYF,TRBJ2-5,TRBV7-3,-,TRBD1
TGTGCCAGTAGTCCCGACTACAATGAGCAGTTCTTC,CASSPDYNEQFF,TRBJ2-1,TRBV19,few,-
TGTGCCAGCAGCCAGTGGGGGGCCATGCTAAGGTGGTTCTTC,CASSQWGAMLRWFF,TRBJ2-1,TRBV3-1,-,-
TGTGCCAGTAGTACCGTCTTGAATGAGCAGTTCTTC,CASSTVLNEQFF,TRBJ2-1,TRBV19,once,-
TGTGCCAGCAGCTTATTCCCAATCCCGACAGGGAGGGATTACACCGGGGAGCTGTTTTTT,CASSLFPIPTGRDYTGELFF,TRBJ2-2,TRBV7-3,-,-
TGCAGCGTTGAAGATCTTTGGTACCGGGGGGTGGGGAGAAGGAACTATGGCTACACCTTC,CSVEDLWYRGVGRRNYGYTF,TRBJ1-2,TRBV29-1,-,-
TGTGCCAGCAGTTACTCGAAGGGTGAGCAGTTCTTC,CASSYSKGEQFF,TRBJ2-1,TRBV6-2/TRBV6-3,-,-
TGTGCCTGGAGTTCAACAGATACGCAGTATTTT,CAWSSTDTQYF,TRBJ2-3,TRBV30,few,-
TGCAGCGTTCGGATTGGGGGGGAGCTGTTTTTT,CSVRIGGELFF,TRBJ2-2,TRBV29-1,-,-
TGTGCCAGCAGTGTCCTAGCGGGGGGCACAGATACGCAGTATTTT,CASSVLAGGTDTQYF,TRBJ2-3,TRBV6-4,-,TRBD2
TGTGCCAGCAGCTCACTCCCGGGGACAGGAGCTGGATCCTCTGGGGCCAACGTCCTGACTTTC,CASSSLPGTGAGSSGANVLTF,TRBJ2-6,TRBV3-1,-,TRBD1
TGTGCCAGTGGCCCCCCGGGGGCACGAGAGACCCAGTACTTC,CASGPPGARETQYF,TRBJ2-5,TRBV19,-,-
TGTGCCAGCAGCCCTGGGACAGGGGGCTTCGAGCAGTACTTC,CASSPGTGGFEQYF,TRBJ2-7,TRBV27,-,TRBD1
TGCAGCGTTGTAGAAGGACAGGGGTCCTACGAGCAGTACTTC,CSVVEGQGSYEQYF,TRBJ2-7,TRBV29-1,-,TRBD1
TGTGCCAGCAGTGAATCCCGACAGGGAGACTATGGCTACACCTTC,CASSESRQGDYGYTF,TRBJ1-2,TRBV25-1,-,TRBD1
TGCAGCGTTGTCGGGGCAGGGATTGAAGCTTTCTTT,CSVVGAGIEAFF,TRBJ1-1,TRBV29-1,-,-
TGTGCCAGCAGTTCAATCGGACTAGCGCCTTACAATGAGCAGTTCTTC,CASSSIGLAPYNEQFF,TRBJ2-1,TRBV27,-,TRBD2
TGTGCCAGCAGCCCAAGTAAGTCTGAAGCTTTCTTT,CASSPSKSEAFF,TRBJ1-1,TRBV11-2,-,-
TGTGCCAGCAGCCAAGATATCGTATACAATGAGCAGTTCTTC,CASSQDIVYNEQFF,TRBJ2-1,TRBV3-1,-,-
TGTGCCTGGAGTGTCGTAAACATTCAGTACTTC,CAWSVVNIQYF,TRBJ2-4,TRBV30,few,-
TGTGCCAGCAGACAACCGGCACAGGGGGGTGTTGGCTACACCTTC,CASRQPAQGGVGYTF,TRBJ1-2,TRBV28,-,TRBD1
TGCGCCAGCAGCCAAGAAGCAGGGACAGGGGGATATGGGGCCAACGTCCTGACTTTC,CASSQEAGTGGYGANVLTF,TRBJ2-6,TRBV4-3,-,TRBD1
TGTGCCTGGAGTGTACATGGAGACGCCGCGAATTTT,CAWSVHGDAANF,TRBJ1-1,TRBV30,-,-
TGTGCCAGCAGTTACGGTGGGGGCGCGGGCGGGGAGCTGTTTTTT,CASSYGGGAGGELFF,TRBJ2-2,TRBV6-5,-,-
TGTGCCAGCAGTTTCCCCGGGCCTATTGGGGGCACTGAAGCTTTCTTT,CASSFPGPIGGTEAFF,TRBJ1-1,TRBV28,-,-
TGTGCCAGCAGCGAAAGCGGGGGGGCTTCCTACGAGCAGTACTTC,CASSESGGASYEQYF,TRBJ2-7,TRBV9,-,TRBD2
TGTGCCATCCAGGACTGGAACAATGAGCAGTTCTTC,CAIQDWNNEQFF,TRBJ2-1,TRBV25-1,-,-
TGTGCCAGCAGTGTGGCGGGGGGAGAGGTAGATACGCAGTATTTT,CASSVAGGEVDTQYF,TRBJ2-3,TRBV2,-,TRBD2
TGTGCCAACAGCGTAAGAGCCAGCCCCAATGAGCAGTTCTTC,CANSVRASPNEQFF,TRBJ2-1,TRBV9,-,-
TGTGCCACCAGCAGAGTACCCCAGCGGGGGTTCAGCACAGATACGCAGTATTTT,CATSRVPQRGFSTDTQYF,TRBJ2-3,TRBV15,-,TRBD2
TGTGCCAGCAGTTTATTGGGAGGAACTAGCACAGATACGCAGTATTTT,CASSLLGGTSTDTQYF,TRBJ2-3,TRBV27,-,-
TGCAGTGCTAGGGAGCCAAAGGGCTCGGCCTACAATGAGCAGTTCTTC,CSAREPKGSAYNEQFF,TRBJ2-1,TRBV20-1,-,-
TGTGCCAGCAGCTTAGGCGGGAGAGGGCAGTACTTC,CASSLGGRGQYF,TRBJ2-4,TRBV7-2,-,TRBD2
TGTGCCAGCAGCCAAGAGCGGCTCTTCCAGGGGGCCCAGTACTTC,CASSQERLFQGAQYF,TRBJ2-5,TRBV4-2,-,TRBD1
TGCAGTGCTAGAACCCCGAGCTCCTACAATGAGCAGTTCTTC,CSARTPSSYNEQFF,TRBJ2-1,TRBV20-1,once,-
TGTGCCAGCAGTTACGCAGCCGGGACACCCTCCTACGAGCAGTACTTC,CASSYAAGTPSYEQYF,TRBJ2-7,TRBV6-5,few,-